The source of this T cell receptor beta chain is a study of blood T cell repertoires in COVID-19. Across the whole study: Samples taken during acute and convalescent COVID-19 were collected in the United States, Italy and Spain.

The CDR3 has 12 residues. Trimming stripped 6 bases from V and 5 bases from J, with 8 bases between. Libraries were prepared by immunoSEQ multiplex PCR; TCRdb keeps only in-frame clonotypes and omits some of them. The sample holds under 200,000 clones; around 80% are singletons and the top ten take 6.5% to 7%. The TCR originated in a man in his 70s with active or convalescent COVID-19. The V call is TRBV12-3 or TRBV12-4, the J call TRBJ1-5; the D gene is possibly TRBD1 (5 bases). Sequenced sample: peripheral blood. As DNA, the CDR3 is TGTGCCAGCAGCGTCAGGGATCAGCCCCAGCATTTT. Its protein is CASSVRDQPQHF.